The 15 T cell receptor beta chains below all came from one sample that was sequenced in a study of beta chain features in type 1 diabetes. Expressed TCRB transcripts were sequenced because the isolated RNA had all been reverse transcribed beforehand. TCRdb's table, derived via immunoSEQ multiplex PCR, lists solely in-frame clones and lacks some. The sample includes over 600,000 clones, over 10% of them seen just once. For these receptors, no antigen is known. General observations from the study: When Type 1 diabetes patients were examined, their TCRB CDR3s proved moderately but significantly shorter in all four CD4+ subsets.

The material sequenced was naive CD4+ T cells from blood. All receptors come from a man between 25 and 39 years old with type 1 diabetes.

This clone occurred a few times. This sample also contains other DNA sequences that code for the same CDR3. The genes are TRBV6-5 and TRBJ1-1; D perhaps matches TRBD1 (6 bases). This CDR3 has 13 residues. Deletions cut 4 bases from V and 1 base from J, with 7 bases between. Looked up from germline, CDR1 is MNHEY and CDR2 is SVGAGI. CDR3 DNA: TGTGCCAGCAGTTTACAGGGGAACACTGAAGCTTTCTTT. Amino acids: CASSLQGNTEAFF.

This clone was counted a few times. The J gene is TRBJ2-1, the V gene TRBV7-6; 8 bases agree with TRBD1. Germline CDR1 reads SGHVS; CDR2 reads FNYEAQ. The CDR3 runs 16 residues. V dropped 5 bases and J dropped 5; count of bases not matched to a gene: 11. The CDR3 region has the DNA TGTGCCAGCAGCCACCCCCGGAGGGGACAGGACAATGAGCAGTTCTTC. The encoded protein is CASSHPRRGQDNEQFF.

The chain couples TRBV11-2 to TRBJ1-1; D might be TRBD1 (5 bases). The CDR3 runs to 16 residues. Trimming cost V 5 bases and J 0 bases, with 16 bases left between them. CDR1 is SGHAT and CDR2 is FQNNGV in the germline V gene. The CDR3 bases are TGTGCCAGCAGCCCCCCATGGGGGTCCATGAACACTGAAGCTTTCTTT. This codes for CASSPPWGSMNTEAFF.

This chain joins TRBV29-1 and TRBJ2-1, with 8 bases fitting TRBD1. Unmatched junction bases numbered 7, after V lost 4 bases and J lost 2 bases. Germline V gene lookup returns CDR1 SQVTM and CDR2 ANQGSEA. The length of the CDR3 is 15 residues. This CDR3 reads CSVGGDRSTYNEQFF. CDR3 sequence (DNA): TGCAGCGTTGGGGGGGACAGGTCGACCTACAATGAGCAGTTCTTC.

J is TRBJ2-5 and V is TRBV9; 12 bases agree with TRBD2. The germline V gene encodes CDR1 SGDLS and CDR2 YYNGEE. V shed 3 bases, J shed 5 bases, and the junction held 11 bases outside the gene matches. This CDR3 spans 17 amino acids. The CDR3 DNA reads TGTGCCAGCAGCGGGGACCTAGCGGGGGGGCCCCGGGAGACCCAGTACTTC. This encodes CASSGDLAGGPRETQYF.

This clone showed up just a few times. This rearrangement joins TRBV5-1 to TRBJ2-7; tentative D call: TRBD1 (6 bases). CDR1 is SGHRS, CDR2 YFSETQ, per germline. Trimming took off 4 bases at V and 5 bases at J, with 19 bases between the two ends. CDR3 length equals 15 residues. In DNA form, the CDR3 reads TGCGCCAGCAGCCCCGGCTGGCAGGGACAAGACGAGCAGTACTTC. Its protein is CASSPGWQGQDEQYF.

This clone was observed a few times. This chain links TRBV7-9 with TRBJ1-2, with D possibly TRBD1 on 5 matching bases. CDR3 length: 13 residues. With 4 bases removed from V and 7 bases from J, the gap between germline ends came to 13 bases. Germline-derived CDR1 and CDR2 are SEHNR and FQNEAQ (reference sequence). CDR3 amino acids: CASSSPRQTGYTF. The CDR3 DNA follows: TGTGCCAGCAGCTCCCCCCGACAGACTGGCTACACCTTC.

This clone came up a few times. The DNA for the CDR3 is TGTGCCAGCAGCCCTGTCGGGGGAGGTAAAGAGACCCAGTACTTC. Protein product: CASSPVGGGKETQYF. The chain recombines TRBV7-9 with TRBJ2-5; maybe TRBD2 (6 bases). The CDR3 is 15 residues long. CDR1 is SEHNR, CDR2 FQNEAQ, per germline (reference sequence). Trimming shortened V by 5 bases and J by 3 bases, and 16 bases separated the two germline ends.

The V call is TRBV28, the J call TRBJ2-7, with a weak D call TRBD2 (5 bases). The CDR3 covers 14 residues. V lost 7 bases, J lost 2 bases, and 15 bases lay in between. The germline V gene has CDR1 MDHEN and CDR2 SYDVKM. CDR3 in DNA: TGTGCCAGCAAGGAGGAATTCTCAACCTACGAGCAGTACTTC. The encoded protein is CASKEEFSTYEQYF.

The rearrangement joins TRBV25-1 to TRBJ1-4, with D possibly TRBD1 on 6 matching bases. The V gene's germline CDR1 is MGHDK and CDR2 SYGVNS. The CDR3 totals 15 residues. Deletions cut 6 bases from V and 8 bases from J, with 19 bases between. CDR3 amino acids: CASRHAQGGGEKLFF. For the CDR3, the DNA is TGTGCCAGCAGACACGCACAGGGTGGGGGGGAAAAACTGTTTTTT.

The J gene is TRBJ1-3, the V gene TRBV27; D unresolved. The CDR3 contains 12 residues. CDR1 is MNHEY, CDR2 SMNVEV, per germline (reference sequence). V lost 7 bases and J 1 base, leaving 5 bases between the germline ends. Written as DNA, the CDR3 is TGTGCCAGCAAGGGTTCTGGAAACACCATATATTTT. This sequence encodes CASKGSGNTIYF.

This clone was seen a few times. The V and J genes are TRBV5-1 and TRBJ2-5, with TRBD2 matching 13 bases. After removal of 4 bases from V and 3 bases from J, the junction contained 6 bases not matched to a gene. Germline CDR1 reads SGHRS; CDR2 reads YFSETQ. This CDR3 spans 16 amino acids. The CDR3 region is CASSQPGLAGKETQYF. CDR3 bases: TGCGCCAGCAGCCAACCGGGACTAGCGGGGAAAGAGACCCAGTACTTC.

This chain links TRBV5-1 with TRBJ2-3, with a weak D call TRBD2 (5 bases). V shed 4 bases and J shed 2 bases, with 17 bases lying between them. CDR3 length: 16 amino acids. In germline, CDR1 is SGHRS, CDR2 YFSETQ. In DNA form, the CDR3 reads TGCGCCAGCAGCCGCCCTTCTCGGGGAGACACAGATACGCAGTATTTT. Amino acid sequence: CASSRPSRGDTDTQYF.

CDR3 nucleotide sequence: TGTGCCAGCAGCTCGACTCGGGGTGAGCAGTTCTTC. As protein: CASSSTRGEQFF. The chain uses TRBV7-3 and TRBJ2-1; a weak D match, TRBD2 (5 bases). The germline V gene encodes CDR1 SGHTA and CDR2 FQGTGA. The CDR3 is 12 amino acids. The ends were cut back, 4 bases at V and 9 bases at J, with 10 bases in the middle.

In this sample, this clone turned up a few times. V usage is TRBV7-2 and J usage is TRBJ2-5, with D unresolved. The CDR3 loop spans 13 amino acids. Between the trimmed V and J ends, which lost 5 bases and 5 bases, there was a span of 12 bases. Germline lookup yields CDR1 SGHTA and CDR2 FQGNSA. The CDR3 protein is CASSLGPPETQYF. The CDR3 DNA is TGTGCCAGCAGCCTAGGACCGCCGGAGACCCAGTACTTC.